Many counts were recorded for the clone carrying this T cell receptor (beta chain). In the original processing: Construction of a distant-metastasis classifier for papillary thyroid cancer relied on CDR3 differences across clinicopathological groups. TCRdb re-called clones from the PCR reads using MiXCR. TCRdb assigned the V and J calls; the authors' analysis was not used. This table holds tens of thousands of clones, under 30% found once. This sample stems from a study of metastatic and nonmetastatic thyroid tumors. The CDR3 loop spans 14 amino acids. Trimming removed 5 bases at V and 0 bases at J, with 5 bases between. CDR1 is SGHAT and CDR2 is FQNNGV in the germline V gene. Until they underwent thyroid surgery, no patient had received any treatment.

The clonotype originates from a male donor with papillary thyroid cancer or a benign thyroid nodule (not recorded which). Some clones in this sample may be carry-over from other donors' samples. The sample taken for sequencing was blood. This chain links TRBV11-2 with TRBJ1-6, with D unresolved. The CDR3 is CASSPSSYNSPLHF. CDR3 DNA: TGTGCCAGCAGCCCGAGCTCCTATAATTCACCCCTCCACTTT.